This entry lists 5 T cell receptor beta chains sequenced from one sample in a study of STAT5B mutations in CD4+ large granular lymphocyte leukemia. Measured with immunoSEQ multiplex PCR; TCRdb has only the in-frame clones, and not every one. Of about 38,000 clones in the sample, approximately 85% were seen once. Source material: CD4+ T cells from blood buffy coats. The receptors stem from a human donor in good health.

This chain links TRBV19 with TRBJ1-4; D unresolved. This CDR3 region has 14 residues. V gave up 1 base and J gave up 6 bases, with 9 bases separating them. The germline CDR1 and CDR2 sequences are LNHDA and SQIVND (reference sequence). The CDR3 DNA sequence: TGTGCCAGTAGTATAGGGCTGAACCATGAAAAACTGTTTTTT. It encodes CASSIGLNHEKLFF.

Of note for this clone: Sequence at one end of the junction differs from germline and may be a read error. The chain recombines TRBV7-3 with TRBJ2-5; TRBD1 or TRBD2 may be the D gene (5 bases each). The CDR3 runs to 14 residues. In germline, CDR1 is SGHTA, CDR2 FQGTGA. The CDR3 DNA follows: TGTGCCAGCAGCCTAACCGGGACCCACGAGACCCAGTACTTC. This translates into CASSLTGTHETQYF.

The sample holds one count of this clone. The rearrangement joins TRBV28 to TRBJ1-2; D remains unclear. From germline, CDR1 is MDHEN and CDR2 SYDVKM. The ends were cut back, 11 bases at V and 0 bases at J, with 16 bases in the middle. The length of the CDR3 is 14 residues. CDR3 residues: CASTGQRSNYGYTF. The CDR3 bases are TGTGCCTCAACGGGCCAAAGATCTAACTATGGCTACACCTTC.

V usage is TRBV6-1 and J usage is TRBJ2-7; D unclear. The CDR3 is 12 amino acids. With 6 bases removed from V and 2 bases from J, the gap between germline ends came to 8 bases. Germline V CDR1 and CDR2: MNHNS, SASEGT. The CDR3 loop reads CASRSWPYEQYF. In DNA form, the CDR3 reads TGTGCCAGCAGAAGTTGGCCCTACGAGCAGTACTTC.

The CDR3 DNA follows: TGTGCCAGCATCCCTGGGGGGGGCAATGAAAAACTGTTTTTT. Translated: CASIPGGGNEKLFF. The chain carries TRBV28 and TRBJ1-4, with a possible D match to TRBD1 (6 bases). V lost 7 bases and J 5 bases, leaving 14 bases between the germline ends. This CDR3 spans 14 amino acids. Germline assignment: CDR1 MDHEN and CDR2 SYDVKM.